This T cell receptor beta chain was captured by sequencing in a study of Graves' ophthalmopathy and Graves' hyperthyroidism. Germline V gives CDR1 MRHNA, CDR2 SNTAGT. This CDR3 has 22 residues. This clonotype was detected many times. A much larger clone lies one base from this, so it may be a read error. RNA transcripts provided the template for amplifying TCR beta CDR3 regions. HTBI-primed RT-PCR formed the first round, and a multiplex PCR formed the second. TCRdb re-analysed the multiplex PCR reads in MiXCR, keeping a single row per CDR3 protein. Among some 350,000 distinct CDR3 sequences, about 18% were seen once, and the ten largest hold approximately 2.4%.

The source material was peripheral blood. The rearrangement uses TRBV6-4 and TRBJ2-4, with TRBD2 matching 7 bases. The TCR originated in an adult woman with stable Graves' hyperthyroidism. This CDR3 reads CASSSTSGVTSATSSAKNIKYF. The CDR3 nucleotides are TGTGCCAGCAGTAGTACCTCCGGGGTCACTAGCGCAACGAGCTCGGCCAAAAACATTAAGTACTTC.